This TCR beta chain was identified in a study of regulatory T cells in long-lasting Graves disease. Turning to the study itself: To qualify as persistent, Graves' disease required over 5 years of antithyroid drugs with positive TSH receptor antibodies.

Broader study findings: TRBV28 was favored in persistent disease, as were TRBJ1-2 and TRBJ2-5. The work looked only at peripheral blood and did not look at thyroid tissue.

Germline values: CDR1 MGHRA, CDR2 YSYEKL. The CDR3 covers 16 residues. The V and J ends lost 0 bases and 2 bases, in that order; junction bases with no gene match: 3. CDR3 regions were amplified by Arm-PCR using iRepertoire HTBI primers to build TCR beta libraries. Each CDR3 protein gets one entry after TCRdb re-called the multiplex PCR reads with MiXCR. This repertoire shows around 400,000 distinct CDR3 sequences, 21% found once; its top ten account for roughly an eighth. Stated time point: persistent/refractory GD, antithyroid drugs over 5 years with positive TRAb. Following extraction of RNA from PBMCs, that RNA was used to make the TCR library. A remark on this clonotype: Antigen specificity is unknown.

This TCR came from a female donor with Graves disease. The material was peripheral blood mononuclear cells (PBMCs), obtained when the disease was refractory, from a patient treated with antithyroid drugs. The genes are TRBV4-1 and TRBJ2-3, with 9 nucleotides matching TRBD2. The chain's CDR3 is CASSQEAGGFTDTQYF. The DNA of the CDR3 is TGCGCCAGCAGCCAAGAAGCGGGAGGTTTCACAGATACGCAGTATTTT.